This is a list of T cell receptor beta chains from one sample in a study of blood T cell repertoires in COVID-19. Sequencing was performed with immunoSEQ multiplex PCR; in TCRdb, only in-frame clones are kept and a portion is missing. In the table there are 200,000 to 250,000 clones, approximately 88% of which are singletons. The sequenced material came from peripheral blood. The receptor source for this set is a woman under 40 with COVID-19, enrolled during active disease. Both conserved end residues are part of each CDR3. The order of the fields is V gene, D gene, clone size, J gene, CDR3 protein, CDR3 DNA. A D gene is named only where the DNA matches it firmly. Only some rows state a clone size, as once, few, many or a class for expanded clones.

TRBV3-1/TRBV3-2,.,.,TRBJ2-6,CASSQEGGRSVLTF,TGTGCCAGCAGCCAAGAGGGGGGGCGGAGCGTCCTGACTTTC
TRBV7-2,.,.,TRBJ1-2,CASSPRRQVHGYTF,TGTGCCAGCAGCCCGCGTAGGCAGGTGCATGGCTACACCTTC
TRBV6-5,.,.,TRBJ2-2,CASRPPGPGELFF,TGTGCCAGCAGGCCTCCGGGTCCCGGGGAGCTGTTTTTT
TRBV24-1,.,.,TRBJ1-5,CATSDGSRGPPQHF,TGTGCCACCAGTGATGGTTCGCGGGGGCCGCCCCAGCATTTT
TRBV28,.,.,TRBJ2-2,CASRWGQNTGELFF,TGTGCCAGCAGGTGGGGACAGAACACCGGGGAGCTGTTTTTT
TRBV10-1,.,.,TRBJ2-2,CASSGPGTMNTGELFF,TGCGCCAGCAGTGGTCCCGGGACAATGAACACCGGGGAGCTGTTTTTT
TRBV12-3/TRBV12-4,.,.,TRBJ2-1,CASSLGTTTEQFF,TGTGCCAGCAGTTTAGGGACTACAACCGAGCAGTTCTTC
TRBV27,.,.,TRBJ2-1,CASTTKPGRYNEQFF,TGTGCCAGCACTACTAAACCGGGTCGCTACAATGAGCAGTTCTTC
TRBV11-3,.,.,TRBJ1-1,CASTLGGPNTEAFF,TGTGCCAGCACCTTGGGGGGGCCTAACACTGAAGCTTTCTTT
TRBV5-6,.,once,TRBJ2-6,CASSFTGLSSGANVLTF,TGTGCCAGCAGCTTCACGGGACTGAGCTCTGGGGCCAACGTCCTGACTTTC
TRBV10-2,TRBD1,.,TRBJ1-2,CASSEGGMEGYTF,TGCGCCAGCAGTGAAGGGGGCATGGAGGGCTACACCTTC
TRBV7-9,TRBD1,.,TRBJ2-3,CASSSGQGDTQYF,TGTGCCAGCAGCTCCGGACAGGGCGATACGCAGTATTTT
TRBV9,.,.,TRBJ2-6,CASSADSSGANVLTF,TGTGCCAGCAGCGCGGACAGCTCTGGGGCCAACGTCCTGACTTTC
TRBV10-3,.,.,TRBJ1-2,CAISEYGGPYGYTF,TGTGCCATCAGTGAGTACGGGGGACCTTATGGCTACACCTTC